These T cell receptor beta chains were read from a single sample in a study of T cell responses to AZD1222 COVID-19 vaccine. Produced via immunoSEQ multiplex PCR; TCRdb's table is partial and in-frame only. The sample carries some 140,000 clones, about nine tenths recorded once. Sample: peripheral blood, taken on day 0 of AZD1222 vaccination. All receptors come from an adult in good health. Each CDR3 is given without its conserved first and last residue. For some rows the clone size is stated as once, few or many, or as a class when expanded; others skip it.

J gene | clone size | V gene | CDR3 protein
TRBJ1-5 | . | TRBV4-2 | ASSQRRLDGNQPQH
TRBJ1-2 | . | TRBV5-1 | ASSPLRQDGYT
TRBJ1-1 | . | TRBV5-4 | ASSPGQKNTEAF
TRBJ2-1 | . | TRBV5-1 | ASSFSSGVDNEQF
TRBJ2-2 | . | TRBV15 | ATSRGTPNTGELF
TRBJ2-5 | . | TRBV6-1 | ASSENPQGGLVAETQY
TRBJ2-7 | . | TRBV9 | ASSVEGQGGEQY
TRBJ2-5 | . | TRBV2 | ASSDVAGETQY
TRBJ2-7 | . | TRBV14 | ASSQGGLPNYEQY
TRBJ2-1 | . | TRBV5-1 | ASSLLASPEQF
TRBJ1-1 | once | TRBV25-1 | ASSERDTLRGTEAF
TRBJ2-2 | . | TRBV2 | ASSEGGDTGELF
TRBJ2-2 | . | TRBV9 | ASSQATAPNTGELF
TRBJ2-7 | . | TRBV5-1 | ASSFSAGISYEQY
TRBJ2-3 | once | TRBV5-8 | ASNVGTDTQY
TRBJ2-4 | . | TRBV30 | AWRRQGSAKNIQY
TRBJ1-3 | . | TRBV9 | ASSVHRGGATNTIY
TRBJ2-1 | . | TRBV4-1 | ASSQDLVGSQF
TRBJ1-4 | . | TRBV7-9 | ASSSVTTGQREKLF
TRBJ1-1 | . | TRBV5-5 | ASSWAALFGGAGTEAF